This TCR beta chain was captured by sequencing in a study of cytomegalovirus exposure and HLA in healthy donors. PCR primers comprised 60 Vbeta and 13 Jbeta primers. Sequencing used immunoSEQ multiplex PCR; TCRdb keeps in-frame clones, though not all of them. Across about 51,000 clones, the top ten clones capture 26% of the sample. Germline assignment: CDR1 MDHEN and CDR2 SYDVKM. The V gene lost 3 bases and the J gene lost 1 base, with 13 bases spanning the gap. This CDR3 contains 15 residues. Sequencing was carried out using PBMCs. The chain couples TRBV28 to TRBJ2-7; D call uncertain. The TCR comes from a man in his forties or fifties in good health and CMV-seropositive. The CDR3 region has the DNA TGTGCCAGCAGTTTCGGCGCGGTCCTGTCCTACGAGCAGTACTTC. Translated: CASSFGAVLSYEQYF. Full variable domain (outside the CDR3, taken from reference TRBV28 and TRBJ2-7): DVKVTQSSRYLVKRTGEKVFLECVQDMDHENMFWYRQDPGLGLRLIYFSYDVKMKEKGDIPEGYSVSREKKERFSLILESASTNQTSMYLCASSFGAVLSYEQYFGPGTRLTVT.